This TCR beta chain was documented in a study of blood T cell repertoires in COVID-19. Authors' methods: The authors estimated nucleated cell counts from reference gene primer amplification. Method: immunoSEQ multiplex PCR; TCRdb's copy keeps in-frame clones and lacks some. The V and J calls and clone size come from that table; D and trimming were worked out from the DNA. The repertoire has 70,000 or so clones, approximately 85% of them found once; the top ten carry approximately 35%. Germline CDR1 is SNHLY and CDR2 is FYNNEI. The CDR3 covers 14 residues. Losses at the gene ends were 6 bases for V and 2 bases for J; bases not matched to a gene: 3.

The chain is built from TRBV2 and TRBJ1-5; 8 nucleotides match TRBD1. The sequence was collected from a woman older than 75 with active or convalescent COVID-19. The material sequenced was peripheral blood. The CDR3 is CASRTGVGNQPQHF. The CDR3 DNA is TGTGCCAGCAGGACAGGGGTCGGCAATCAGCCCCAGCATTTT.